These 26 T cell receptor beta chains share one sample of origin, sequenced in a study of circulating CD8 cells and anti-PD-1 response in melanoma. TCR libraries were prepared from around 15 ng of total RNA with the QIAseq Immune Repertoire TCR panel. TCRdb reprocessed the reads with MiXCR, giving one entry per CDR3 protein. The table shows 2,000 to 2,500 distinct CDR3 sequences, with less than 7% occurring only once. From live CD3+CD8+TCRalphabeta+ cells, four PD-1 and/or TIGIT subsets were sorted. This sample comprised CD8+ T cells from PBMCs, obtained at baseline or after one month of anti-PD-1 therapy (not recorded which). The receptors here all came from a human donor with melanoma.

By its share, this clonotype is medium-sized (0.01 to 0.1%). This chain uses TRBV7-2 with TRBJ2-1; 7 bases align to TRBD1. The junction had 6 bases not matched to a gene; V was cut back by 5 bases and J by 5 bases. From germline, CDR1 is SGHTA and CDR2 FQGNSA. The CDR3 runs 14 residues. CDR3 coding DNA: TGTGCCAGCAGCATACCCGACAGGGACAATGAGCAGTTCTTC. The encoded protein is CASSIPDRDNEQFF.

This clonotype is labeled medium-sized. The chain combines TRBV20-1 with TRBJ2-1; D unclear. Germline V gives CDR1 DFQATT, CDR2 SNEGSKA (reference sequence). This CDR3 is 13 amino acids long. V was shortened by 0 bases and J by 5 bases, with 8 bases between the two germline ends. CDR3 loop: CSARDKWNNEQFF. The CDR3 bases are TGCAGTGCTAGAGATAAATGGAACAATGAGCAGTTCTTC.

In this sample, this clonotype is medium-sized (0.01 to 0.1%). V and J are TRBV7-2 and TRBJ2-7; D is ambiguous. Germline CDR1 and CDR2: SGHTA and FQGNSA. V dropped 2 bases and J dropped 5 bases, with 13 bases sitting between them. The CDR3 extends over 14 amino acids. The CDR3 protein is CASSLYAADHEQYF. For the CDR3, the DNA is TGTGCCAGCAGCTTATACGCCGCTGACCACGAGCAGTACTTC.

This clonotype is deemed medium-sized. The J gene is TRBJ2-5, the V gene TRBV9, with 7 bases matching TRBD2. Germline-derived CDR1 and CDR2 are SGDLS and YYNGEE. The CDR3 spans 12 residues. V shed 7 bases and J 2 bases; nucleotides not matched to a gene: 2. CDR3 loop: CASGGLQETQYF. CDR3 coding DNA: TGTGCCAGCGGGGGACTACAAGAGACCCAGTACTTC.

This clonotype occurred a few times. This may arise from a read error, as a much more abundant clone is one base away. The genes are TRBV19 and TRBJ1-1; D call uncertain. Germline V gene lookup returns CDR1 LNHDA and CDR2 SQIVND (reference sequence). The CDR3 runs to 13 residues. In DNA form, the CDR3 reads TGTGCCAGTAGTATAGCACCGAACGCTGAAGCTTTCTTT. Translation: CASSIAPNAEAFF.

This clonotype is medium-sized within its sample. The chain is built from TRBV4-1 and TRBJ2-3, with D unresolved. The germline CDR1 and CDR2 sequences are MGHRA and YSYEKL. There are 13 residues in the CDR3. The V end was cut by 6 bases, the J end by 8 bases, with 15 bases between. CDR3 amino acids: CASSDRAAITQYF. The DNA of the CDR3 is TGCGCCAGCAGTGATCGGGCCGCCATTACGCAGTATTTT.

This clonotype has a handful of counts. The rearrangement joins TRBV19 to TRBJ2-1, with a tentative D call TRBD2 (6 bases). The CDR3 contains 16 residues. Trimming cost V 3 bases and J 0 bases, with 12 bases left between them. CDR1 LNHDA and CDR2 SQIVND come from the germline V gene (reference sequence). The CDR3 bases are TGTGCCAGTAGTATGGACGTGCGGGGCTCCTACAATGAGCAGTTCTTC. This gives the protein CASSMDVRGSYNEQFF.

This chain joins TRBV19 and TRBJ2-1; D perhaps matches TRBD1 (5 bases). V shed 0 bases and J shed 13 bases, with 19 bases lying between them. Germline CDR1 reads LNHDA; CDR2 reads SQIVND (reference sequence). This CDR3 is built from 15 residues. CDR3 region: CASSIDLGLEGEQFF. Here the CDR3 DNA reads TGTGCCAGTAGTATAGATCTCGGGCTAGAAGGGGAACAGTTCTTC. The full variable domain, rest sourced from reference TRBV19 and TRBJ2-1, is DGGITQSPKYLFRKEGQNVTLSCEQNLNHDAMYWYRQDPGQGLRLIYYSQIVNDFQKGDIAEGYSVSREKKESFPLTVTSAQKNPTAFYLCASSIDLGLEGEQFFGPGTRLTVL.

This clonotype was observed once. Given a much more abundant clone one base away, this may be a read error. The chain carries TRBV28 and TRBJ2-1; D call uncertain. Deletions cut 6 bases from V and 9 bases from J, with 9 bases between. The CDR3 loop spans 11 amino acids. Germline CDR1 MDHEN, CDR2 SYDVKM. CDR3 coding DNA: TGTGCCAGCAGCCCAGACGTTGAGCAGTTCTTC. Translation gives CASSPDVEQFF.

By its share, this clonotype is medium-sized. The chain employs TRBV20-1 and TRBJ2-7; no clear D gene. The germline V gene has CDR1 DFQATT and CDR2 SNEGSKA (reference sequence). This CDR3 is 15 amino acids long. Trimming left V 0 bases short and J 0 bases short, with 12 bases between. The CDR3 DNA follows: TGCAGTGCTAGAGATCATCAGGAGAGCTCCTACGAGCAGTACTTC. Amino acids: CSARDHQESSYEQYF.

V and J are TRBV29-1 and TRBJ2-1; TRBD2 matches at 12 bases. The germline V gene encodes CDR1 SQVTM and CDR2 ANQGSEA. The CDR3 is 14 residues long. Trimming took 0 bases from V and 9 from J; bases not matched to a gene: 3. In DNA form, the CDR3 reads TGCAGCGTTGAAGATGGACTAGCGGGGTTTGAGCAGTTCTTC. Translated, it gives CSVEDGLAGFEQFF.

Within the sample, this clonotype is medium-sized (0.01 to 0.1%). The genes are TRBV5-4 and TRBJ2-1, with a tentative D call TRBD2 (5 bases). The CDR3 is made up of 13 amino acids. V was clipped by 0 bases and J by 8 bases, with 9 bases between them. CDR1 is SGHNT, CDR2 YYREEE, per germline (reference sequence). For the CDR3, the DNA is TGTGCCAGCAGCTTGGGGCCCGGGGATGAGCAGTTCTTC. Protein: CASSLGPGDEQFF.

This clonotype ranks as medium-sized (0.01 to 0.1%). The chain joins TRBV29-1 to TRBJ2-5; D not certain. The CDR3 totals 12 residues. The germline V and J ends were trimmed by 1 base and 5 bases, with 8 bases remaining between them. CDR1 SQVTM and CDR2 ANQGSEA come from the germline V gene. The CDR3 bases are TGCAGCGTTGAAGTTTCGGATGAGACCCAGTACTTC. Protein sequence: CSVEVSDETQYF. Full variable domain (missing parts from reference TRBV29-1 and TRBJ2-5): SAVISQKPSRDICQRGTSLTIQCQVDSQVTMMFWYRQQPGQSLTLIATANQGSEATYESGFVIDKFPISRPNLTFSTLTVSNMSPEDSSIYLCSVEVSDETQYFGPGTRLLVL.

Sample share makes this clonotype medium-sized (0.01 to 0.1%). The genes are TRBV7-3 and TRBJ2-5; D call uncertain. Germline V gene lookup returns CDR1 SGHTA and CDR2 FQGTGA. The CDR3 is 14 amino acids. Trimming removed 2 bases at V and 5 bases at J, with 12 bases between. The DNA of the CDR3 is TGTGCCAGCAGCTTAGGGCATGGTTTCGAGACCCAGTACTTC. It is translated as CASSLGHGFETQYF.

As concerns this clonotype: It may be a read error: a sequence one base away is much more abundant. This sequence joins TRBV19 and TRBJ2-1; a weak D match, TRBD1 (5 bases). V was clipped by 1 base and J by 9 bases, with 10 bases between them. CDR1 and CDR2 from the germline V gene are LNHDA and SQIVND (reference sequence). The CDR3 runs to 13 residues. The CDR3 is CASSIGQFSEQFF. The CDR3 DNA reads as TGTGCCAGTAGTATAGGACAGTTCAGTGAGCAGTTCTTC. Using reference TRBV19 and TRBJ2-1 for the parts outside the CDR3, the full variable domain is DGGITQSPKYLFRKEGQNVTLSCEQNLNHDAMYWYRQDPGQGLRLIYYSQIVNDFQKGDIAEGYSVSREKKESFPLTVTSAQKNPTAFYLCASSIGQFSEQFFGPGTRLTVL.

This clonotype is deemed medium-sized. The J gene is TRBJ1-5, the V gene TRBV24-1; the D is unclear. V lost 2 bases to trimming and J lost 0 bases, with 4 bases between them. This CDR3 comprises 14 residues. CDR1 is KGHDR and CDR2 is SFDVKD in the germline V gene. CDR3: CATSDWNSNQPQHF. DNA for the CDR3: TGTGCCACCAGTGATTGGAATAGCAATCAGCCCCAGCATTTT.

The genes are TRBV19 and TRBJ1-1, with TRBD1 identical over 8 bases. V trimming: 4 bases; J trimming: 8 bases; junction bases outside the gene matches: 3. The CDR3 consists of 12 residues. Germline CDR1 reads LNHDA; CDR2 reads SQIVND (reference sequence). CDR3 region: CASSNGQGEAFF. The CDR3 DNA reads TGTGCCAGTAGTAACGGACAGGGAGAAGCTTTCTTT.

This clonotype was seen more than once but under ten times. The gene calls are TRBV7-8 and TRBJ2-3; 11 positions match TRBD1. The CDR3 extends over 16 amino acids. The trim removed 4 bases at V and 2 bases at J, leaving 5 bases unmatched. The germline V gene encodes CDR1 SGHVS and CDR2 FQNEAQ. The CDR3: CASSSGTGGNTDTQYF. The CDR3 DNA is TGTGCCAGCAGCTCCGGGACAGGGGGAAACACAGATACGCAGTATTTT.

This clonotype rates as medium-sized. The chain recombines TRBV24-1 with TRBJ2-2, with D possibly being TRBD2 (6 bases). Germline V CDR1 and CDR2: KGHDR, SFDVKD. V shed 0 bases and J shed 6 bases, with 16 bases lying between them. CDR3 length: 17 residues. In DNA form, the CDR3 reads TGTGCCACCAGTGATTTGGTTTTTGGAGGGGAGGCCGGGGAGCTGTTTTTT. This translates into CATSDLVFGGEAGELFF.

By proportion, this clonotype is medium-sized. The chain joins TRBV19 to TRBJ2-2, with no clear D. Trimming left V 2 bases short and J 5 bases short, with 6 bases between. CDR3 length: 13 residues. CDR1 LNHDA and CDR2 SQIVND come from the germline V gene (reference sequence). The CDR3 DNA sequence: TGTGCCAGTAGTATAAGCACAACCGGGGAGCTGTTTTTT. This sequence encodes CASSISTTGELFF.

By sample share, this clonotype is medium-sized. CDR3 nucleotide sequence: TGCGCCAGCAGCCAAGGGGGGTCGAACACTGAAGCTTTCTTT. Amino acids: CASSQGGSNTEAFF. V usage is TRBV4-1 and J usage is TRBJ1-1; possible D gene TRBD1, 5 bases. The V and J ends lost 1 base and 1 base respectively, with 7 bases between them. The V gene's germline CDR1 is MGHRA and CDR2 YSYEKL. CDR3 length: 14 amino acids.

The chain combines TRBV2 with TRBJ2-3, with 7 nucleotides matching TRBD2. This CDR3 is built from 14 residues. V trimming: 1 base; J trimming: 3 bases; junction bases outside the gene matches: 1. CDR1 is SNHLY and CDR2 is FYNNEI in the germline V gene. The CDR3 sequence is CASSEGRETDTQYF. The CDR3 DNA follows: TGTGCCAGCAGTGAAGGGCGGGAGACAGATACGCAGTATTTT.

As concerns this clonotype: This CDR3 fails to terminate in the conserved phenylalanine or tryptophan, so it likely reflects a read error. The chain is built from TRBV25-1 and TRBJ1-1; D is possibly TRBD1 (6 bases). The CDR3 totals 15 residues. Germline CDR1 MGHDK, CDR2 SYGVNS. The V end lost 2 bases, the J end lost 5 bases, and 15 bases lay between the germline ends. CDR3 bases: TGTGCCAGCAGTGAACGGCGGGGGGCCGGGACTGAAGCTTTCTCC. Translating gives CASSERRGAGTEAFS.

By share, this clonotype counts as medium-sized. J is TRBJ1-2 and V is TRBV19, with 7 bases fitting TRBD1. The CDR3 consists of 15 residues. Germline V lookup: CDR1 LNHDA, CDR2 SQIVND (reference sequence). Trimming cost V 5 bases and J 3 bases; bases outside gene matches: 9. CDR3 residues: CASSPTVTGYYGYTF. CDR3 DNA: TGTGCCAGTAGTCCGACCGTGACAGGGTACTATGGCTACACCTTC.

By share of the sample, this clonotype is medium-sized. The chain combines TRBV4-2 with TRBJ2-7; D may be TRBD1 or TRBD2 (5 bases each). V shed 0 bases and J shed 3 bases, with 18 bases lying between them. This CDR3 comprises 17 residues. Germline V CDR1 and CDR2: LGHNA, YNFKEQ. CDR3 loop: CASSQEVVGHGDYEQYF. The CDR3 DNA reads as TGTGCCAGCAGCCAAGAGGTGGTAGGACACGGGGACTACGAGCAGTACTTC.

This clonotype is classed as medium-sized (0.01 to 0.1%). This chain links TRBV24-1 with TRBJ2-1; D gene ambiguous. V lost 2 bases to trimming and J lost 7 bases, with 2 bases between them. From germline, CDR1 is KGHDR and CDR2 SFDVKD. CDR3 length equals 11 residues. The CDR3 sequence: CATSDYNEQFF. In DNA, the CDR3 is TGTGCCACCAGTGATTATAATGAGCAGTTCTTC.